This T cell receptor (beta chain) is from a study of patients and donors after allogeneic stem cell transplantation. Germline trimming cut 5 bases from V and 8 bases from J; bases unmatched to any gene: 6. This CDR3 is 14 amino acids long. Germline V gene sequence: CDR1 SGHTA, CDR2 FQGNSA. One entry per CDR3 protein results from TCRdb running MiXCR on the RT-PCR reads. The sample has 70,000 to 100,000 distinct CDR3 sequences; around 5% are singletons. In its sample, this clonotype was seen many times. Sequenced: blood, either unsorted or a sorted T cell fraction (not recorded which). This clonotype originated in a human donor who was either an allogeneic HSCT recipient or a stem cell or donor lymphocyte infusion donor (not recorded which). It is not recorded whose cells these are; they may come from a transplant donor. This sequence joins TRBV7-2 and TRBJ1-2; the match to TRBD1 covers 12 bases. The CDR3 region is CASSPAGTGGGYTF. The CDR3 region has the DNA TGTGCCAGCAGCCCGGCCGGGACAGGGGGCGGCTACACCTTC.